This TCR beta chain was recovered during a study of T cell changes during pregnancy in multiple sclerosis. Some clones are missing from TCRdb's copy, which holds only in-frame ones; the method was immunoSEQ multiplex PCR. The sample has about 39,000 clones; 93% are singletons. CDR1 SGHAT and CDR2 FQNNGV come from the germline V gene. CDR3 length: 13 residues. V dropped 5 bases and J dropped 1 base, with 8 bases sitting between them. This chain joins TRBV11-2 and TRBJ1-1; a weak D match, TRBD1 (6 bases). The source material was CD4+ T cells from peripheral blood mononuclear cells, sampled in the first trimester of pregnancy. The clonotype comes from a female donor with multiple sclerosis, enrolled in a pregnancy study. The CDR3 DNA reads TGTGCCAGCAGCCCGACAGGGAACACTGAAGCTTTCTTT. Translation gives CASSPTGNTEAFF. The variable domain in full, with the rest retrieved from reference TRBV11-2 and TRBJ1-1, is EAGVAQSPRYKIIEKRQSVAFWCNPISGHATLYWYQQILGQGPKLLIQFQNNGVVDDSQLPKDRFSAERLKGVDSTLKIQPAKLEDSAVYLCASSPTGNTEAFFGQGTRLTVV.